This T cell receptor beta chain emerged from a study of blood T cell repertoires in COVID-19. In the study overall: COVID-19 samples from acute and convalescent phases originated in the United States, Italy and Spain. PBMCs, B-cell-depleted T cells, or T cells were the source of the cDNA or gDNA that made up the material.

Authors' processing steps: Amplification of reference gene primers provided the estimated nucleated cell counts. Measured with immunoSEQ multiplex PCR; TCRdb has only the in-frame clones, and not every one. The V and J calls and clone size were taken over from that table, and D and trimming were inferred from the DNA. The table records a few hundred thousand clones, 86% of them present only once. V gave up 6 bases and J gave up 7 bases, with 10 bases separating them. CDR3 length: 13 residues. This clone was picked up one time. Source material: peripheral blood. The chain employs TRBV12-3 or TRBV12-4 and TRBJ1-6, with D perhaps TRBD1 (5 bases). This sequence was found in a man aged 80 or over with acute or convalescent COVID-19. CDR3 DNA sequence: TGTGCCAGCAGCGAGACAGCAAATTCACCCCTCCACTTT. The encoded protein is CASSETANSPLHF.